The rows below give T cell receptor beta chains drawn from one sample of a study of cytomegalovirus exposure and HLA in healthy donors. Here immunoSEQ multiplex PCR was the method, and the copy in TCRdb shows in-frame clones only, minus some. Among more than 90,000 clones listed, roughly 83% were seen once. Sequenced sample: PBMCs. These receptors all come from a woman under 30 in good health and CMV-seropositive. CDR3s include the opening cysteine and the closing phenylalanine or tryptophan. The D gene is left open where the match is weak. Expanded clones get a size class; other rows say once, few or many, or leave the size out.

CDR3nt	CDR3aa	j_gene	v_gene	abundance	d_gene
TGTGCCAGCAGTGACTCATGGGACAGGGCAACAGATACGCAGTATTTT	CASSDSWDRATDTQYF	TRBJ2-3	TRBV6-4	-	TRBD1
TGTGCCAGCAGTTGGACTAGCCCCGATGAGCAGTTCTTC	CASSWTSPDEQFF	TRBJ2-1	TRBV2	-	TRBD2
TGTGCCAGCAGTTACGGCCCAGCCAAAAACATTCAGTACTTC	CASSYGPAKNIQYF	TRBJ2-4	TRBV6-5	-	-
TGCGCCAGCAGCGAGGGTACTAACTATGGCTACACCTTC	CASSEGTNYGYTF	TRBJ1-2	TRBV5-1	-	-
TGTGCCAGCAGCACAGGGACAGCTAACTATGGCTACACCTTC	CASSTGTANYGYTF	TRBJ1-2	TRBV13	-	TRBD1
TGTGCTAGTGGTCACGGACAGGGACAAGAGACCCAGTACTTC	CASGHGQGQETQYF	TRBJ2-5	TRBV12-5	-	TRBD1
TGTGCCAGGCGGGCAGGAGTCTCCTACGAGCAGTACTTC	CARRAGVSYEQYF	TRBJ2-7	TRBV5-8	few	-
TGTGCCAGCAGTTCTCTTTATACGGACAGGGGCGGAAACACCATATATTTT	CASSSLYTDRGGNTIYF	TRBJ1-3	TRBV28	-	TRBD1
TGCGCCAGCAGAGCGGGAGACTCCTACAATGAGCAGTTCTTC	CASRAGDSYNEQFF	TRBJ2-1	TRBV5-1	-	TRBD2
TGTGCCACCAGCAGAGATATGGGCTCCGAGCAGTACTTC	CATSRDMGSEQYF	TRBJ2-7	TRBV15	-	-
TGTGCCAGCAGCTCTAGACGGATGGCACGGGGAAACACCATATATTTT	CASSSRRMARGNTIYF	TRBJ1-3	TRBV7-8	few	-
TGCGCCAGCAGCTTGGATGGCAGTAGCAATCAGCCCCAGCATTTT	CASSLDGSSNQPQHF	TRBJ1-5	TRBV5-1	-	-
TGTGCTAGTGGTTTGGTCCCCCCTAGGGAGGTAAACTATGGCTACACCTTC	CASGLVPPREVNYGYTF	TRBJ1-2	TRBV12-5	-	-
TGTGCCAGTAGTATCGACCGGGACACGAGGCCATCTAGGTCCCAGTACTTC	CASSIDRDTRPSRSQYF	TRBJ2-5	TRBV19	few	-
TGTGCCATCAGTGGAGCGACCCACTCCCCGGATGAGCAGTTCTTC	CAISGATHSPDEQFF	TRBJ2-1	TRBV10-3	-	-
TGCGCCAGCAGCCAAGAATGGAGGGAAAAACTGTTTTTT	CASSQEWREKLFF	TRBJ1-4	TRBV4-1	-	-
TGTGCCAGCAGTTTACCGGGACAGGGACTTGGCGGAAACACCATATATTTT	CASSLPGQGLGGNTIYF	TRBJ1-3	TRBV28	once	TRBD1
TGCGCCAGCAGCCTCGGGACTGACAATCAGCCCCAGCATTTT	CASSLGTDNQPQHF	TRBJ1-5	TRBV5-1	-	-
TGTGCCAGCAGCTCAACAGGGGCGCTCGACGAGCAGTACTTC	CASSSTGALDEQYF	TRBJ2-7	TRBV28	-	TRBD1
TGTGCCAGCAGCCCTGACAGGGGTCGGGAAGCTTTCTTT	CASSPDRGREAFF	TRBJ1-1	TRBV13	few	TRBD1
TGTGCCAGCAGTCCCCGCGGGAGAATCTACGAGCAGTACTTC	CASSPRGRIYEQYF	TRBJ2-7	TRBV5-4	-	TRBD2
TGCGCCAGCAGCCAAGACCGGTATGGCTACACCTTC	CASSQDRYGYTF	TRBJ1-2	TRBV4-1	few	-
TGTGCCAGCAGCTTGGGGACAGTTTATGGCTACACCTTC	CASSLGTVYGYTF	TRBJ1-2	TRBV5-6	once	-
TGTGCCTGGAGTGTACTTGACGAGCAGTACTTC	CAWSVLDEQYF	TRBJ2-7	TRBV30	-	-
TGCGCCAGCAGGGGAAAAGCGACAGGGCGTCCGGTCCTAAACACTGAAGCTTTCTTT	CASRGKATGRPVLNTEAFF	TRBJ1-1	TRBV4-1	-	TRBD1
TGTGCCAGCAGTGCCCGGGACAGGCCCACCTACGAGCAGTACTTC	CASSARDRPTYEQYF	TRBJ2-7	TRBV6-1	few	TRBD1
TGCGCCAGCGGCTTGGGACTAGCGGTTAGCACAGATACGCAGTATTTT	CASGLGLAVSTDTQYF	TRBJ2-3	TRBV5-1	-	TRBD2
TGTGCCAGCAGCCCATGGGACAGACCTAGCCATGGCTACACCTTC	CASSPWDRPSHGYTF	TRBJ1-2	TRBV5-6	-	TRBD1
TGTGCCAGCAGCATACCGGGACTTCGGTTATACAATGAGCAGTTCTTC	CASSIPGLRLYNEQFF	TRBJ2-1	TRBV11-2	-	-
TGTGCCAGCAGTTTACGTCGCGCTGAAGCTTTCTTT	CASSLRRAEAFF	TRBJ1-1	TRBV28	-	-
TGTGCCTGGGAAATCCTAGCGGGGGATCGGGATGAGCAGTTCTTC	CAWEILAGDRDEQFF	TRBJ2-1	TRBV30	-	TRBD2
TGTGCCAGCAGCTTGATGGGGGGAAACTCCTACGAGCAGTACTTC	CASSLMGGNSYEQYF	TRBJ2-7	TRBV5-4	-	-
TGTGCCAGCAGTTTATTTGCGACAGGAAACGAGCCCCAGCATTTT	CASSLFATGNEPQHF	TRBJ1-5	TRBV28	-	-
TGCGCCAGCAGCTTGGGGGGGGTAGCGGGAGTTCGTGAGACCCAGTACTTC	CASSLGGVAGVRETQYF	TRBJ2-5	TRBV5-1	-	TRBD2
TGTGCCAGCAGTCTCGGGATCGTCAATCAGCCCCAGCATTTT	CASSLGIVNQPQHF	TRBJ1-5	TRBV6-1	-	-
TGTGCCACCAGCAGAGACCAACGGAACTATGGCTACACCTTC	CATSRDQRNYGYTF	TRBJ1-2	TRBV15	-	-
TGTGCCAGCAGTCCTTCGGGGACATTATACGAGCAGTACTTC	CASSPSGTLYEQYF	TRBJ2-7	TRBV27	-	-
TGTGCCAGCAGCTTAGGTACAGGAACCTCTGGAAACACCATATATTTT	CASSLGTGTSGNTIYF	TRBJ1-3	TRBV7-6	-	-
TGCGCCAGCAGCTCCGGTATTGGCACAGATACGCAGTATTTT	CASSSGIGTDTQYF	TRBJ2-3	TRBV5-1	-	-
TGTGCCAGCAGTACCCCGACTAGCATCAGCAACGAGCAGTACTTC	CASSTPTSISNEQYF	TRBJ2-7	TRBV2	once	TRBD2
TGTGCCAGCAGCCCTGGACAGGGATTGGAAGCTTTCTTT	CASSPGQGLEAFF	TRBJ1-1	TRBV7-9	-	TRBD1
TGTGCCAGCAGCCTCGACGGGAATCAGCCCCAGCATTTT	CASSLDGNQPQHF	TRBJ1-5	TRBV5-8	-	-
TGTGCCAGCAGTTTGGGACTAGCGGGAGGCTTCTACGAGCAGTACTTC	CASSLGLAGGFYEQYF	TRBJ2-7	TRBV27	-	TRBD2
TGTGCCAGCAGCGCCCCCCGCAGGCACAATGAGCAGTTCTTC	CASSAPRRHNEQFF	TRBJ2-1	TRBV9	-	-
TGCGCCAGGGGTTTACGAGGTAACACCATATATTTT	CARGLRGNTIYF	TRBJ1-3	TRBV10-1	-	-
TGTGCCAGCAGTTCCCCTCTCCGCGGGGGCAGGGATACGCAGTATTTT	CASSSPLRGGRDTQYF	TRBJ2-3	TRBV2	-	-
TGCAGTGCTAGTCTCCCGGAGACCCAGTACTTC	CSASLPETQYF	TRBJ2-5	TRBV20-1	once	-
TGTGCCAGCAGCTCCAATCCGGGACAGGGTTCGAACACCGGGGAGCTGTTTTTT	CASSSNPGQGSNTGELFF	TRBJ2-2	TRBV5-6	-	TRBD1
TGTGCCAGCAGCTTGGATGGAGGAGGCACTGAAGCTTTCTTT	CASSLDGGGTEAFF	TRBJ1-1	TRBV5-4	-	-
TGTGCTAGTGGTTTGGTAGGGGGTAACACTGAAGCTTTCTTT	CASGLVGGNTEAFF	TRBJ1-1	TRBV12-5	-	-
TGTGCCAGTAGTAAGGGACAGGGAACTGAAGCTTTCTTT	CASSKGQGTEAFF	TRBJ1-1	TRBV19	-	TRBD1
TGTGCCAGCAGCGTACAGGAGAACACTGAAGCTTTCTTT	CASSVQENTEAFF	TRBJ1-1	TRBV9	-	-
TGCGCCAGCAGCACTGGACTTGACTACGAGCAGTACTTC	CASSTGLDYEQYF	TRBJ2-7	TRBV5-1	few	-
TGTGCCAGCAGCTACCTGGGGGGACAGGGAATGGAGCAGTACTTC	CASSYLGGQGMEQYF	TRBJ2-7	TRBV7-3	-	TRBD1